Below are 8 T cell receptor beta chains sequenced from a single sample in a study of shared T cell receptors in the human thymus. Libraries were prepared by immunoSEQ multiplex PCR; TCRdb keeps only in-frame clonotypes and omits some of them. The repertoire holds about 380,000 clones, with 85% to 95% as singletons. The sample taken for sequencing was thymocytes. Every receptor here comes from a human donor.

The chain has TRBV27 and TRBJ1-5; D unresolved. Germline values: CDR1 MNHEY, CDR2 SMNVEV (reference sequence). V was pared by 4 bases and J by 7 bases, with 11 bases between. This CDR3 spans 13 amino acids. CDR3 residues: CASSSGPGQPQHF. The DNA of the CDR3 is TGTGCCAGCAGTTCCGGGCCCGGGCAGCCCCAGCATTTT.

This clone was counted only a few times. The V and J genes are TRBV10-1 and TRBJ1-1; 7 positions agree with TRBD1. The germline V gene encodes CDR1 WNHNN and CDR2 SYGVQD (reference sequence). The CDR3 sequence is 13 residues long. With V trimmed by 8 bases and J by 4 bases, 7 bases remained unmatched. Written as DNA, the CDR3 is TGCGCCAGCTCCCGGACAGGAGGCACTGAAGCTTTCTTT. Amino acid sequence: CASSRTGGTEAFF.

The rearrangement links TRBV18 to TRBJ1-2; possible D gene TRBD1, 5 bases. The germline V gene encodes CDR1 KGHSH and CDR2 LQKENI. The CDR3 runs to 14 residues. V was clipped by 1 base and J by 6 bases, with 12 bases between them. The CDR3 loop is CASSPRAGKDGYTF. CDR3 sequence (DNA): TGTGCCAGCTCACCACGGGCAGGGAAAGATGGCTACACCTTC.

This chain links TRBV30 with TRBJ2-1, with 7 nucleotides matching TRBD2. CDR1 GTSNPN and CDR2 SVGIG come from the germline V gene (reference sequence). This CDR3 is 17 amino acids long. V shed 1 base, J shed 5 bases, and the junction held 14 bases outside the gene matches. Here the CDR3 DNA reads TGTGCCTGGAGTGCAATCCTTGGGGGAGGGACGAACAATGAGCAGTTCTTC. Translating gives CAWSAILGGGTNNEQFF.

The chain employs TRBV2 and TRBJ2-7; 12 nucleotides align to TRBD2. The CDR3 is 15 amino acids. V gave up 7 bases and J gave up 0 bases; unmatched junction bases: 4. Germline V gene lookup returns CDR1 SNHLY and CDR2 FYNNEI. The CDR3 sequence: CASISTSGSSYEQYF. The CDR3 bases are TGTGCCAGCATATCGACTAGCGGGAGCTCCTACGAGCAGTACTTC.

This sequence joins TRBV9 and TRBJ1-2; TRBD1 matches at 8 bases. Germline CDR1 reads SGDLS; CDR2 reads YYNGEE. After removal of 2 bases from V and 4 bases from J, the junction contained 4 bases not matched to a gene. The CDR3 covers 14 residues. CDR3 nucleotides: TGTGCCAGCAGCGTTCTAACAGGGGGCTATGGCTACACCTTC. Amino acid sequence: CASSVLTGGYGYTF. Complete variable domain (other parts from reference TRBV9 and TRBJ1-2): DSGVTQTPKHLITATGQRVTLRCSPRSGDLSVYWYQQSLDQGLQFLIQYYNGEERAKGNILERFSAQQFPDLHSELNLSSLELGDSALYFCASSVLTGGYGYTFGSGTRLTVV.

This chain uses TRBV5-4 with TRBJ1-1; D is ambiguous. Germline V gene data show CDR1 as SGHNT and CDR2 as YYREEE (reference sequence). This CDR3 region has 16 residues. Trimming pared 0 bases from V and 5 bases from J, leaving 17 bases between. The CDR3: CASSLAQVSSPTEAFF. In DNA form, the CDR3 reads TGTGCCAGCAGCTTGGCGCAGGTTTCTTCCCCAACTGAAGCTTTCTTT.

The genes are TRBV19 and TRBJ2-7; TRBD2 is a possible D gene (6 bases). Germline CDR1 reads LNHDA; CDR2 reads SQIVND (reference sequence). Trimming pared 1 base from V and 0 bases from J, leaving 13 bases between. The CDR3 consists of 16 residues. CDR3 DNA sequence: TGTGCCAGTAGTATAGGGAGGGCGGGACTCTCCTACGAGCAGTACTTC. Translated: CASSIGRAGLSYEQYF.